This T cell receptor beta chain appears in the sequencing data of a study of control samples from healthy donors and cancer patients. Profiling relied on immunoSEQ multiplex PCR, and the TCRdb table lists in-frame clones only, not all of them. The table lists around 100,000 clones, about 90% of them singletons. The CDR3 contains 17 residues. This receptor was identified in a woman between 45 and 60 years old in good health. The chain employs TRBV1 and TRBJ2-1; TRBD1 is the table's D call, not checked against the DNA. TRBV1 corresponds to a pseudogene. The sequencing input was blood. The CDR3 reads CTSSQFPDRGRDNEQFF. Written as DNA, the CDR3 is TGCACCAGCAGCCAGTTTCCGGACAGGGGAAGGGACAATGAGCAGTTCTTC.